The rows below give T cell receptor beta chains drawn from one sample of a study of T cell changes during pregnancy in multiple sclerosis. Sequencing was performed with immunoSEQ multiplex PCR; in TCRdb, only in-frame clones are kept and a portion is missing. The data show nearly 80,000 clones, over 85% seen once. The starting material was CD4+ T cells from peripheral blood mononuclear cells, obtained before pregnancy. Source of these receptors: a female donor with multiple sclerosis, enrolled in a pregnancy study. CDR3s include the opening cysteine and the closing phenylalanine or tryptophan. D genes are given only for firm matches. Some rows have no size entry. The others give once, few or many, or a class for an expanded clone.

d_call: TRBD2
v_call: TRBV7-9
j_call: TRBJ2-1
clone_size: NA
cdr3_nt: TGTGCCAGCAGCCTGCGGGGGACCAACTCCTACAATGAGCAGTTCTTC
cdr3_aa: CASSLRGTNSYNEQFF

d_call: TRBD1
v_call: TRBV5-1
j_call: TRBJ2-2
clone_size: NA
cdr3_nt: TGCGCCAGCCGACAGGGGGCGCAAACCGGGGAGCTGTTTTTT
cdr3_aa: CASRQGAQTGELFF

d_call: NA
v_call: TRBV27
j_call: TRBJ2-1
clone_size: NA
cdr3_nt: TGTGCCAGCAGTCTCGCAAGGGGCCGCAATGAGCAGTTCTTC
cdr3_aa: CASSLARGRNEQFF

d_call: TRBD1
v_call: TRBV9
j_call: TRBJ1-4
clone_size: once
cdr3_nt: TGTGCCAGCAGCGGACAGGGATCTGATAATGAAAAACTGTTTTTT
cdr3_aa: CASSGQGSDNEKLFF

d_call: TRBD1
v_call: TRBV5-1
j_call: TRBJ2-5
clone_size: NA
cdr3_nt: TGCGCCAGCAGCTCGACAGGGCTTCAAGAGACCCAGTACTTC
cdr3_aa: CASSSTGLQETQYF

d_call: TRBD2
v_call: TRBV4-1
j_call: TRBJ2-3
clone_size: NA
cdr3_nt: TGCGCCAGCAGACAACCGGGGGGTGCCACAGATACGCAGTATTTT
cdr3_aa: CASRQPGGATDTQYF

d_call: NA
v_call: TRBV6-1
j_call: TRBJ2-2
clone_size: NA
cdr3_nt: TGTGCCAGCAGTGAATTTGGCAGAACAACCGGGGAGCTGTTTTTT
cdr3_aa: CASSEFGRTTGELFF

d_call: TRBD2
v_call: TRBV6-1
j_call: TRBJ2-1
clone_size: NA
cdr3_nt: TGTGCCAGCAGTGAAAAGCGGGGGGGCCTCTCGCCGCAGTTCTTC
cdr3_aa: CASSEKRGGLSPQFF

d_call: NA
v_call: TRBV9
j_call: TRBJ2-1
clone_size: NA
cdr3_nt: TGTGCCAGCAGCCCAGGATCCCGGATCGATGAGCAGTTCTTC
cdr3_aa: CASSPGSRIDEQFF

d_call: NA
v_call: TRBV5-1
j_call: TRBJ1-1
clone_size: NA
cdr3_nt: TGCGCCAGCAGCCAAGATACAGGGAGAACTGAAGCTTTCTTT
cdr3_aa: CASSQDTGRTEAFF

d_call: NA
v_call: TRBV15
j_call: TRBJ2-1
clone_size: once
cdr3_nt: TGTGCCACCAGCCTCCTGGGAGTGGATGAGCAGTTCTTC
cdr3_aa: CATSLLGVDEQFF

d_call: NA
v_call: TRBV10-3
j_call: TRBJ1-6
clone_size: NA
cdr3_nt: TGTGCCATCAGTGAGTCAGTTCAGGGGTCGGGTTCACCCCTCCACTTT
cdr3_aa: CAISESVQGSGSPLHF

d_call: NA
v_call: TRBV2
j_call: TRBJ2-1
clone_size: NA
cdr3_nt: TGTGCCAGCAGTCGGGGATCCTACAATGAGCAGTTCTTC
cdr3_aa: CASSRGSYNEQFF

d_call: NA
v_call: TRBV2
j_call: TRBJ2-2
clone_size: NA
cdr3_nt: TGTGCCAGCAGGGGCCGCGGGACCACGAATACCGGGGAGCTGTTTTTT
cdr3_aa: CASRGRGTTNTGELFF

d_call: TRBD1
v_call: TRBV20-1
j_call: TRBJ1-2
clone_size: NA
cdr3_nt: TGCAGTGCTACGGGACAGTATGGCTACACCTTC
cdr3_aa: CSATGQYGYTF

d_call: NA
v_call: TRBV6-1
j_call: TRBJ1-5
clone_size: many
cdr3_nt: TGTGCCAGCAGGGACAGTCCGGAATTGCCCCAGCATTTT
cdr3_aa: CASRDSPELPQHF

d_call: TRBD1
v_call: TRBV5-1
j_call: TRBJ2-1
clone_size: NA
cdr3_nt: TGCGCCAGCAGCCCCTCAGGGGGAAGATCCTACAATGAGCAGTTCTTC
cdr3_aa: CASSPSGGRSYNEQFF

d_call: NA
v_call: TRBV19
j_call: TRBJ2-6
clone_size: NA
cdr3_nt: TGTGCCAGTAGTCTGGACAGTGCCTCTGGGGCCAACGTCCTGACTTTC
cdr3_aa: CASSLDSASGANVLTF

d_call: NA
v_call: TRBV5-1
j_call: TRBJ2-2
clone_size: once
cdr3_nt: TGCGCCAGCAGCTTGGCCGTGTCGTCCGGAGGCACCGGGGAGCTGTTTTTT
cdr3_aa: CASSLAVSSGGTGELFF

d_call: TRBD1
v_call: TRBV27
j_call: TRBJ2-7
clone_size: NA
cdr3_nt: TGTGCCAGCAGCAGGACAGGGCTCCCCTACGAGCAGTACTTC
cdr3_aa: CASSRTGLPYEQYF

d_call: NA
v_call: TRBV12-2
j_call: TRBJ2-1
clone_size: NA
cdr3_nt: TGTGCAAGTCGCTTAGCCTCCGGACAGATATACAATGAGCAGTTCTTC
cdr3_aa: CASRLASGQIYNEQFF

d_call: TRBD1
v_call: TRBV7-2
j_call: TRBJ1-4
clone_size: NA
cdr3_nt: TGTGCCAGCAGCCTACGGACAGGGAGTGAAAAACTGTTTTTT
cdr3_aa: CASSLRTGSEKLFF

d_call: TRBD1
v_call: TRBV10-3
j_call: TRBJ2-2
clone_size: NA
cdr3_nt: TGTGCCATCAGGGACAGGGATAGGGGCACCGGGGAGCTGTTTTTT
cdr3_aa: CAIRDRDRGTGELFF

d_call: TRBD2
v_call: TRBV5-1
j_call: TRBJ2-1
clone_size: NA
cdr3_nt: TGCGCCAGCAGCCGGGGAGGACTAGCGGGAGAGAACAATGAGCAGTTCTTC
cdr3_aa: CASSRGGLAGENNEQFF

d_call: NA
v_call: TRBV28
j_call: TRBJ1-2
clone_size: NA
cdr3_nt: TGTGCCAGCAGTTTAGTTAGTCGAAATGGCTACACCTTC
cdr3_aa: CASSLVSRNGYTF

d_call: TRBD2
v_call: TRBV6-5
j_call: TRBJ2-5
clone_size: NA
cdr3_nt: TGTGCCAGCCGAACCAGACTAGCAGTCAAAGAGACCCAGTACTTC
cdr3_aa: CASRTRLAVKETQYF

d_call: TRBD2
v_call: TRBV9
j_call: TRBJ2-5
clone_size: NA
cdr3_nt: TGTGCCAGCAGCACCGGGACTAGCGGGCTCCAAGAGACCCAGTACTTC
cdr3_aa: CASSTGTSGLQETQYF

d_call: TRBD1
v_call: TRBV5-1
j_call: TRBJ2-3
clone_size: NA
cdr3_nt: TGCGCCAGCAGCCCCCGGACAGGGTCGTTTGGCACAGATACGCAGTATTTT
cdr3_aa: CASSPRTGSFGTDTQYF

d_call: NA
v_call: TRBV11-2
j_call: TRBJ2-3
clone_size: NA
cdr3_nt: TGTGCCAGCAGCCCCTGGCTAGAGACAGATACGCAGTATTTT
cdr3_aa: CASSPWLETDTQYF

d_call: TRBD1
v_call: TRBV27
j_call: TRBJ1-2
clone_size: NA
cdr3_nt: TGTGCCAGCAGTCGGGACAGGGGGCAGGAGGGCTACACCTTC
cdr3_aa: CASSRDRGQEGYTF

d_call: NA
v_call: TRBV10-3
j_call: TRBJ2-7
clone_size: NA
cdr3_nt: TGTGCCTGCGGCGGTAGCAACGAGCAGTACTTC
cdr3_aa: CACGGSNEQYF

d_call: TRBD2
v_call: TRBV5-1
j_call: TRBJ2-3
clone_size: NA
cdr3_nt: TGCGCCAGCAGCCTTACTAGCGGGTCCGGAAATACGCAGTATTTT
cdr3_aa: CASSLTSGSGNTQYF

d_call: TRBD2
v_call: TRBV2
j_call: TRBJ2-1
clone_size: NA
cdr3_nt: TGTGCCAGCAGTCCCGATTCCGGGAGGATCTACAATGAGCAGTTCTTC
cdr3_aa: CASSPDSGRIYNEQFF

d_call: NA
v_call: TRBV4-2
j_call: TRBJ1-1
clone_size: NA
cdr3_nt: TGTGCCAGCAGCCAAGATGCGGACAGCTGGAAGGGCACTGAAGCTTTCTTT
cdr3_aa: CASSQDADSWKGTEAFF

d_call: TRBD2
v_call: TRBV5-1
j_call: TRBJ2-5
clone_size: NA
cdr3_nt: TGCGCCAGCAGCCATCGGACTAGCGGGAGTTCCCAAGAGACCCAGTACTTC
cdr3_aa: CASSHRTSGSSQETQYF

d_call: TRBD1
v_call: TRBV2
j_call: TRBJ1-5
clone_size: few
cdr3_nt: TGTGCCAGCCGGCGGACAGGGGTTCAGCCCCAGCATTTT
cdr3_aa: CASRRTGVQPQHF

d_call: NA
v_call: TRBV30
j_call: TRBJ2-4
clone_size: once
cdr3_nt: TGTGCCTCCCGTCAGTCAAAAAACATTCAGTACTTC
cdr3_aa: CASRQSKNIQYF

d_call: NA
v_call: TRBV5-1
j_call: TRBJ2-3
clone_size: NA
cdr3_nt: TGCGCCAGCAGCGTTCGCGACACAGATACGCAGTATTTT
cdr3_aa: CASSVRDTDTQYF

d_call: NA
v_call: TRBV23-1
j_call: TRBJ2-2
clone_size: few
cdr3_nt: TGCGCCACGGGTCTAGCGCCCCCCGGGGAGCTGTTTTTT
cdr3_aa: CATGLAPPGELFF

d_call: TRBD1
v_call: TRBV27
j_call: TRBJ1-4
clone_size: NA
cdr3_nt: TGTGCCAGCAGTCCCTCCGGGACAGGGATGGGGGAAAAACTGTTTTTT
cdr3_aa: CASSPSGTGMGEKLFF

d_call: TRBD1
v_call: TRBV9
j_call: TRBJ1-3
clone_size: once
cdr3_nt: TGTGCCAGCAGCCTAGGACAGGTCTCTGGAAACACCATATATTTT
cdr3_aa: CASSLGQVSGNTIYF

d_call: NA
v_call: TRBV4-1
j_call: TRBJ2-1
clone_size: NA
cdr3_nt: TGCGCCAGCAGCCAAGTAGTCGGGAGTAAGGATGAGCAGTTCTTC
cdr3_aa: CASSQVVGSKDEQFF

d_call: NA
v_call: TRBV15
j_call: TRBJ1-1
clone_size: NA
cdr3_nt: TGTGCCACCAGCAGAGGCAGGGGCGACACTGAAGCTTTCTTT
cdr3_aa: CATSRGRGDTEAFF

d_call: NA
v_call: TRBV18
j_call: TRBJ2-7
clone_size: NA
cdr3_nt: TGTGCCAGCTCACGCGCAGGGTTGGACTACGAGCAGTACTTC
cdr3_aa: CASSRAGLDYEQYF

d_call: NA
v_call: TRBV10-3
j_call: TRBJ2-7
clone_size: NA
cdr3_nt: TGTGCCATCAGTGCTTCGACGGGGAGCGAGCAGTACTTC
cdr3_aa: CAISASTGSEQYF

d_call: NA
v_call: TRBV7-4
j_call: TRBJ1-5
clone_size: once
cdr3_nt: TGTGCCAGCAGCTCAAGGATGGGGCCCCTCAATCAGCCCCAGCATTTT
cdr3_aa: CASSSRMGPLNQPQHF

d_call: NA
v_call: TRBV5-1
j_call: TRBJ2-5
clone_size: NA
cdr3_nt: TGCGCCAGCAGCTTGGAAGCAGGTCGAGAGACCCAGTACTTC
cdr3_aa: CASSLEAGRETQYF

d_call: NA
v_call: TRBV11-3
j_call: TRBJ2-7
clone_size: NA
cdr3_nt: TGTGCCAGCAGCCCTGCGGGACAGACGTACGAGCAGTACTTC
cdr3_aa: CASSPAGQTYEQYF

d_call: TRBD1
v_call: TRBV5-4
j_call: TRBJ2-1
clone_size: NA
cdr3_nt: TGTGCCAGCAGCCGGACAGGGGGACACAATGAGCAGTTCTTC
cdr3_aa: CASSRTGGHNEQFF

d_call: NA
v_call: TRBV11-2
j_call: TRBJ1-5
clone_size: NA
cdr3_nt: TGTGCCAGTTCAAGGGGCCTCGATCAGCCCCAGCATTTT
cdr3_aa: CASSRGLDQPQHF

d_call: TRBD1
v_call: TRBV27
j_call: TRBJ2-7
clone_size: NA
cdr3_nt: TGTGCCAGCAGTTCCCTGACAGGGACAGTCTTTTCTCGCTACGAGCAGTACTTC
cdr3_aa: CASSSLTGTVFSRYEQYF

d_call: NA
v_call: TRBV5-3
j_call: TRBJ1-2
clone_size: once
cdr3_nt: TGTGCCAGAAGGGGGGCGGTAGGGAAAGGCTACACCTTC
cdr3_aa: CARRGAVGKGYTF

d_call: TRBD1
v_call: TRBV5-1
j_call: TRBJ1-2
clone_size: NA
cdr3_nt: TGCGCCAGCAGCTTGGGGGATGACAGGGCCTATGGCTACACCTTC
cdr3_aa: CASSLGDDRAYGYTF

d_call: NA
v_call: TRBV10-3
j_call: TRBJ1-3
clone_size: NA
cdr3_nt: TGTGCCATCAGCGTCGGAGACTCTGGAAACACCATATATTTT
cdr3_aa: CAISVGDSGNTIYF

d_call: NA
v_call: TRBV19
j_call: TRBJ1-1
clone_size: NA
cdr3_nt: TGTGCCAGTAGTATTTCGGTCTTGAACACTGAAGCTTTCTTT
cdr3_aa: CASSISVLNTEAFF